This entry concerns a single T cell receptor beta chain. The data stem from a study of blood T cell repertoires in COVID-19. Whole-study context: T cells, B-cell-depleted T cells, or PBMCs supplied cDNA or gDNA.

Participants, about 18 to 90 years old, spanned under 30 US areas. Between the trimmed V and J ends, which lost 2 bases and 1 base, there was a span of 3 bases. There are 12 residues in the CDR3. Clones were read by immunoSEQ multiplex PCR, and TCRdb kept only the in-frame ones, dropping some. Here the sample spans 300,000 to 450,000 clones, about 87% being singletons. The chain employs TRBV12-3 or TRBV12-4 and TRBJ2-7, with no clear D. The TCR sequence derives from a man aged 25-40 years who had recovered from COVID-19. The sample was PBMCs or T cells enriched from blood (not recorded which). The DNA of the CDR3 is TGTGCCAGCAGTTTACAGTCCTACGAGCAGTACTTC. It codes for CASSLQSYEQYF.